Following are 11 T cell receptor beta chains from one sample sequenced in a study of cytomegalovirus exposure and HLA in healthy donors. This PCR relied on a set of 60 Vbeta primers and 13 Jbeta primers. Produced via immunoSEQ multiplex PCR; TCRdb's table is partial and in-frame only. The sample records about 170,000 clones, around 74% being singletons. The sample comprised PBMCs. The receptor source for this set is a female donor in good health and CMV-seronegative.

The rearrangement uses TRBV11-2 and TRBJ1-4; unclear D gene. The CDR3 is made up of 12 amino acids. Germline values: CDR1 SGHAT, CDR2 FQNNGV. The V end was cut by 2 bases, the J end by 8 bases, with 6 bases between. CDR3 residues: CASSLYEEKLFF. CDR3 DNA: TGTGCCAGCAGCTTATACGAGGAAAAACTGTTTTTT.

The chain is built from TRBV28 and TRBJ2-7, with TRBD2 as a possible D gene (5 bases). Germline CDR1 MDHEN, CDR2 SYDVKM. The germline V and J ends were trimmed by 2 bases and 3 bases, with 11 bases remaining between them. The CDR3 contains 14 residues. The CDR3 bases are TGTGCCAGCAGTTTAGCACTAGTAGACTACGAGCAGTACTTC. It translates to CASSLALVDYEQYF.

The chain employs TRBV6-5 and TRBJ1-1; TRBD1 aligns across 7 bases. The CDR3 has 14 residues. V lost 6 bases and J lost 4; bases outside the gene matches: 8. Per germline, CDR1 MNHEY and CDR2 SVGAGI. CDR3 residues: CASRFDRAGTEAFF. As DNA, the CDR3 is TGTGCCAGCAGGTTCGACAGGGCCGGCACTGAAGCTTTCTTT.

This clone has a single count. The rearrangement uses TRBV7-3 and TRBJ1-2, with D uncertain. The V and J ends lost 5 bases and 5 bases respectively, with 18 bases between them. CDR1 is SGHTA, CDR2 FQGTGA, per germline. The CDR3 is made up of 15 amino acids. The CDR3 DNA reads as TGTGCCAGCAGCGGGTGGGAGGCGGGAATATATGGCTACACCTTC. Encoded protein: CASSGWEAGIYGYTF.

This chain links TRBV7-2 with TRBJ2-5; no definite D call. From germline, CDR1 is SGHTA and CDR2 FQGNSA. CDR3 length equals 14 residues. Trimming shortened V by 1 base and J by 5 bases, and 11 bases separated the two germline ends. This CDR3 is CASSLGVARETQYF. The CDR3 nucleotides read TGTGCCAGCAGCTTAGGAGTAGCCCGGGAGACCCAGTACTTC.

The chain has TRBV19 and TRBJ1-2; D remains ambiguous. The CDR3 runs 14 residues. The V gene's germline CDR1 is LNHDA and CDR2 SQIVND (reference sequence). Trimming removed 0 bases from V and 7 bases from J, with 12 bases in between. CDR3 sequence reads: CASSIDLGSGGYTF. In DNA, the CDR3 is TGTGCCAGTAGTATAGATCTAGGAAGCGGTGGCTACACCTTC.

The V gene is TRBV7-9, the J gene TRBJ1-4, with 8 bases that match TRBD1. V was pared by 7 bases and J by 8 bases, with 15 bases of the junction left unmatched. This CDR3 region has 16 residues. Per germline, CDR1 SEHNR and CDR2 FQNEAQ (reference sequence). The CDR3 region is CASTFGQGATVEKLFF. The DNA for the CDR3 is TGTGCCAGCACCTTCGGACAGGGAGCTACAGTAGAAAAACTGTTTTTT.

This clone was recorded only once. J is TRBJ1-1 and V is TRBV18; D is possibly TRBD1 (6 bases). In germline, CDR1 is KGHSH, CDR2 LQKENI. CDR3 length: 15 residues. V lost 6 bases to trimming and J lost 0 bases, with 14 bases between them. CDR3 region: CASSTRGSMNTEAFF. The CDR3, as DNA: TGTGCCAGCTCTACCAGGGGATCCATGAACACTGAAGCTTTCTTT.

CDR3 residues: CASGTLIPGSSYNEQFF. For the CDR3, the DNA is TGTGCCAGCGGCACCCTAATACCCGGGAGCTCCTACAATGAGCAGTTCTTC. The rearrangement links TRBV27 to TRBJ2-1; a possible D gene is TRBD2 (6 bases). The CDR3 is 17 amino acids. The germline V gene has CDR1 MNHEY and CDR2 SMNVEV (reference sequence). Trimming removed 8 bases at V and 0 bases at J, with 20 bases between.

This chain links TRBV5-1 with TRBJ1-2, with D possibly being TRBD1 (5 bases). V lost 0 bases to trimming and J lost 8 bases, with 11 bases between them. CDR3 length: 13 amino acids. CDR1 SGHRS and CDR2 YFSETQ come from the germline V gene. The CDR3 loop reads CASSLGSQGGYTF. DNA for the CDR3: TGCGCCAGCAGCTTGGGGAGTCAGGGAGGCTACACCTTC.

The chain links TRBV29-1 to TRBJ2-7; 8 bases align to TRBD2. J lost 1 base, V lost 5 bases, and 10 bases had no gene match. The germline V gene encodes CDR1 SQVTM and CDR2 ANQGSEA. The CDR3 consists of 15 residues. For the CDR3, the DNA is TGCAGCGTTTCATTCCTTAGCGGGAAGTCCTACGAGCAGTACTTC. Amino acid sequence: CSVSFLSGKSYEQYF.